A single sample is the source of the 9 T cell receptor beta chains below, sequenced in a study of blood T cell repertoires in COVID-19. Profiling relied on immunoSEQ multiplex PCR, and the TCRdb table lists in-frame clones only, not all of them. The profile shows about 320,000 clones, over 85% of them singletons. The specimen was peripheral blood. The receptors derive from a woman aged 25-40 years with COVID-19, enrolled during active disease.

The V and J genes are TRBV7-9 and TRBJ2-1, with a possible D match to TRBD2 (5 bases). Germline CDR1 is SEHNR and CDR2 is FQNEAQ (reference sequence). This CDR3 is built from 15 residues. V was cut by 1 base and J by 5 bases, with 12 bases left in between. The CDR3 DNA is TGTGCCAGCAGCTTAGACGCCACTAGAAACAATGAGCAGTTCTTC. Its protein is CASSLDATRNNEQFF. The full variable domain, in which reference TRBV7-9 and TRBJ2-1 provide the parts outside the CDR3, is DTGVSQNPRHKITKRGQNVTFRCDPISEHNRLYWYRQTLGQGPEFLTYFQNEAQLEKSRLLSDRFSAERPKGSFSTLEIQRTEQGDSAMYLCASSLDATRNNEQFFGPGTRLTVL.

The rearrangement links TRBV4-1 to TRBJ2-7, with TRBD2 matching 8 bases. V gave up 2 bases and J gave up 0 bases; unmatched junction bases: 6. Germline V CDR1 and CDR2: MGHRA, YSYEKL. This CDR3 spans 16 amino acids. The CDR3 DNA follows: TGCGCCAGCAGCCAATCCACGGGGGGGAGCTCCTACGAGCAGTACTTC. Its protein is CASSQSTGGSSYEQYF.

This sequence joins TRBV5-6 and TRBJ1-6; the D gene is possibly TRBD1 (5 bases). The CDR3 consists of 16 residues. V lost 5 bases and J lost 9, with 21 bases in between. Germline V gene lookup returns CDR1 SGHDT and CDR2 YYEEEE. CDR3 residues: CASRFFKQGWSSPLHF. CDR3 sequence (DNA): TGTGCCAGCAGGTTTTTTAAGCAGGGTTGGAGTTCACCCCTCCACTTT.

The chain combines TRBV2 with TRBJ1-2; D gene ambiguous. The germline V gene has CDR1 SNHLY and CDR2 FYNNEI. CDR3 size: 12 residues. Trimming cost V 7 bases and J 4 bases, with 10 bases left between them. The CDR3: CASIPPGYGYTF. CDR3 nucleotides: TGTGCCAGCATCCCCCCAGGCTATGGCTACACCTTC.

A single count supports this clone. V gene TRBV4-1 combines with J gene TRBJ2-7; 7 bases agree with TRBD1. The J segment lost 2 bases and the V segment lost 2 bases, leaving 9 bases of the junction unmatched. The germline CDR1 and CDR2 sequences are MGHRA and YSYEKL. There are 16 residues in the CDR3. CDR3 loop: CASSQTPGGITYEQYF. In nucleotides, the CDR3 is TGCGCCAGCAGCCAAACTCCAGGGGGAATAACCTACGAGCAGTACTTC.

The chain employs TRBV5-1 and TRBJ2-1; D is possibly TRBD2 (5 bases). The V end was cut by 0 bases, the J end by 0 bases, with 10 bases between. There are 16 residues in the CDR3. CDR1 and CDR2 (germline): SGHRS, YFSETQ. CDR3 region: CASSLAQRSSYNEQFF. The CDR3 bases are TGCGCCAGCAGCTTGGCCCAGCGGAGCTCCTACAATGAGCAGTTCTTC. The entire variable domain, with the rest obtained from reference TRBV5-1 and TRBJ2-1, is as follows: KAGVTQTPRYLIKTRGQQVTLSCSPISGHRSVSWYQQTPGQGLQFLFEYFSETQRNKGNFPGRFSGRQFSNSRSEMNVSTLELGDSALYLCASSLAQRSSYNEQFFGPGTRLTVL.

The rearrangement joins TRBV27 to TRBJ2-5, with a weak D call TRBD1 (6 bases). Trimming left V 5 bases short and J 7 bases short, with 14 bases between. The V gene's germline CDR1 is MNHEY and CDR2 SMNVEV (reference sequence). The CDR3 runs to 13 residues. CDR3 sequence (DNA): TGTGCCAGCAGTCTTGTCAGGGGTAGGACCCAGTACTTC. This codes for CASSLVRGRTQYF.

This clone appeared a single time. This chain's CDR3 is CASSLVGYEQYF. The DNA of the CDR3 is TGTGCCAGCAGCTTAGTCGGGTACGAGCAGTACTTC. This chain uses TRBV7-9 with TRBJ2-7; D unclear. CDR3 size: 12 residues. V shed 1 base and J shed 4 bases, with 5 bases lying between them. CDR1 is SEHNR and CDR2 is FQNEAQ in the germline V gene (reference sequence).

The genes are TRBV7-9 and TRBJ2-3; maybe TRBD2 (5 bases). The germline CDR1 and CDR2 sequences are SEHNR and FQNEAQ (reference sequence). This CDR3 region has 14 residues. The V and J ends lost 5 bases and 2 bases respectively, with 11 bases between them. CDR3 in DNA: TGTGCCAGCAGCCCATGGACTTCCACAGATACGCAGTATTTT. Translating gives CASSPWTSTDTQYF.